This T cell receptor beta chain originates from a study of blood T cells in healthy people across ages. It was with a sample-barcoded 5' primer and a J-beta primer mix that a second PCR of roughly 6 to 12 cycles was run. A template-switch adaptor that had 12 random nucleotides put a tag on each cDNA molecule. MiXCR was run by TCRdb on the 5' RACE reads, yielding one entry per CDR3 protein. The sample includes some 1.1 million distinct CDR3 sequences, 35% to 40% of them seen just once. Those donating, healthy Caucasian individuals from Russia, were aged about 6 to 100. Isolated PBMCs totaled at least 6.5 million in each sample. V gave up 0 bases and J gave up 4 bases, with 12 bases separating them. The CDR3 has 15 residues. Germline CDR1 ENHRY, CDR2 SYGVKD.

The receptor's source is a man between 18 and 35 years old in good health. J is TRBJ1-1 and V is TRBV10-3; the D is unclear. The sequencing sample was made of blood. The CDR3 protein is CAISESQQPSTEAFF. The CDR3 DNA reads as TGTGCCATCAGTGAGTCGCAGCAGCCAAGCACTGAAGCTTTCTTT.